The 14 T cell receptor beta chains presented below share a single source sample, sequenced in a study of blood T cell repertoires in COVID-19. Generated by immunoSEQ multiplex PCR, the TCRdb table keeps only in-frame clones and is missing some. The sample holds some 200,000 clones, about 78% seen once. The material sequenced was peripheral blood. Source of these receptors: a woman between 65 and 79 years old with acute or convalescent COVID-19.

This clone was counted a few times. The V call is TRBV6-6, the J call TRBJ2-2, with a possible D match to TRBD2 (7 bases). Germline V gives CDR1 MNHNY, CDR2 SVGAGI (reference sequence). The CDR3 has 13 amino acids. V was cut by 7 bases and J by 3 bases, with 9 bases left in between. In DNA, the CDR3 is TGTGCCAGCACCGGGGGGCACACCGGGGAGCTGTTTTTT. It translates to CASTGGHTGELFF.

This clone has more than one count but fewer than ten. CDR3 sequence reads: CASSSEGGAGNTIYF. The CDR3, as DNA: TGTGCCAGCAGTTCTGAGGGGGGGGCTGGAAACACCATATATTTT. The gene calls are TRBV27 and TRBJ1-3; the D gene is possibly TRBD1 (6 bases). The CDR3 contains 15 residues. Trimming cost V 4 bases and J 2 bases, with 12 bases left between them. Germline-derived CDR1 and CDR2 are MNHEY and SMNVEV (reference sequence).

V is TRBV2 and J is TRBJ2-3; the D gene is possibly TRBD1 (5 bases). V was shortened by 1 base and J by 5 bases, with 10 bases between the two germline ends. Germline CDR1 SNHLY, CDR2 FYNNEI. There are 14 residues in the CDR3. The CDR3 nucleotides are TGTGCCAGCAGTGAAGGGGCAGGGCAAGATACGCAGTATTTT. Translated: CASSEGAGQDTQYF.

The chain joins TRBV18 to TRBJ2-2; D may be TRBD2 (6 bases). With 0 bases removed from V and 2 bases from J, the gap between germline ends came to 10 bases. Germline V lookup: CDR1 KGHSH, CDR2 LQKENI. The CDR3 consists of 16 residues. DNA of the CDR3: TGTGCCAGCTCACCACCCTTAGCGGCAAACACCGGGGAGCTGTTTTTT. Protein sequence: CASSPPLAANTGELFF. Full variable domain (missing parts from reference TRBV18 and TRBJ2-2): NAGVMQNPRHLVRRRGQEARLRCSPMKGHSHVYWYRQLPEEGLKFMVYLQKENIIDESGMPKERFSAEFPKEGPSILRIQQVVRGDSAAYFCASSPPLAANTGELFFGEGSRLTVL.

This clone was observed a handful of times. The J gene is TRBJ2-5, the V gene TRBV3-1 (or the pseudogene TRBV3-2); 9 nucleotides agree with TRBD1. The CDR3 sequence is 16 residues long. CDR1 LGHDT and CDR2 YNNKEL come from the germline V gene (reference sequence). J lost 5 bases, V lost 4 bases, and 11 bases had no gene match. The CDR3 DNA sequence: TGTGCCAGCAGCCCGCCGACAGGGGGAGGCCTGGAGACCCAGTACTTC. As protein: CASSPPTGGGLETQYF.

The J gene is TRBJ1-2, the V gene TRBV12-3 or TRBV12-4; possible D gene TRBD1, 6 bases. The CDR3 has 13 residues. Deletions cut 5 bases from V and 6 bases from J, with 13 bases between. The CDR3 protein is CASSPRGGDGYTF. The CDR3 nucleotides are TGTGCCAGCAGTCCGAGGGGGGGAGATGGCTACACCTTC.

The CDR3 is CASSPTGAGEQYF. In DNA form, the CDR3 reads TGTGCCAGCAGCCCGACAGGGGCAGGCGAGCAGTACTTC. The V and J genes are TRBV11-1 and TRBJ2-7, with 8 bases that match TRBD1. The V gene end was trimmed by 5 bases and the J gene end by 6 bases; junction bases not matched to a gene: 6. The CDR3 loop spans 13 amino acids. The germline CDR1 and CDR2 sequences are SGHAT and FQDESV (reference sequence).

The chain recombines TRBV10-3 with TRBJ2-1, with TRBD2 identical over 11 bases. J was trimmed by 5 bases and V by 4 bases; bases with no gene match: 4. Germline lookup yields CDR1 ENHRY and CDR2 SYGVKD. The CDR3 has 15 amino acids. CDR3 sequence reads: CAISGLLAGDNEQFF. CDR3 coding DNA: TGTGCCATCAGTGGGCTACTAGCGGGAGACAATGAGCAGTTCTTC.

The chain joins TRBV2 to TRBJ1-5; a possible D gene is TRBD1 (6 bases). CDR3 length equals 14 residues. The ends were cut back, 3 bases at V and 6 bases at J, with 12 bases in the middle. Germline CDR1 is SNHLY and CDR2 is FYNNEI. Written as DNA, the CDR3 is TGTGCCAGCAGTGAGCAGGGGCAAGGTCAGCCCCAGCATTTT. It yields the protein CASSEQGQGQPQHF. The whole variable domain, remainder taken from reference TRBV2 and TRBJ1-5, is EPEVTQTPSHQVTQMGQEVILRCVPISNHLYFYWYRQILGQKVEFLVSFYNNEISEKSEIFDDQFSVERPDGSNFTLKIRSTKLEDSAMYFCASSEQGQGQPQHFGDGTRLSIL.

This clone was recorded a few times. The rearrangement uses TRBV19 and TRBJ1-4; no clear D. Germline CDR1 is LNHDA and CDR2 is SQIVND (reference sequence). The CDR3 spans 15 residues. Trimming removed 3 bases at V and 3 bases at J, with 11 bases between. The chain's CDR3 is CASSILGVSNEKLFF. The DNA for the CDR3 is TGTGCCAGTAGTATCTTGGGAGTTTCTAATGAAAAACTGTTTTTT.

This chain joins TRBV27 and TRBJ2-1; 7 bases line up with TRBD2. This CDR3 contains 19 residues. Per the germline V gene, CDR1 is MNHEY and CDR2 is SMNVEV (reference sequence). V lost 3 bases and J lost 0; bases outside the gene matches: 14. The CDR3 spells CASSFGRLATISSYNEQFF. In DNA, the CDR3 is TGTGCCAGCAGTTTTGGGCGACTAGCAACTATAAGCTCCTACAATGAGCAGTTCTTC.

The rearrangement links TRBV19 to TRBJ2-7, with D tentatively TRBD1 (6 bases). The CDR3 is 14 amino acids. V was shortened by 4 bases and J by 1 base, with 11 bases between the two germline ends. CDR1 is LNHDA and CDR2 is SQIVND in the germline V gene (reference sequence). The CDR3 is CASSTRQESYEQYF. The CDR3 region has the DNA TGTGCCAGTAGTACGCGACAGGAGTCCTACGAGCAGTACTTC.

J is TRBJ2-5 and V is TRBV29-1, with 8 bases fitting TRBD1. Germline CDR1 reads SQVTM; CDR2 reads ANQGSEA. The CDR3 length is 12 residues. The V segment lost 2 bases and the J segment 7 bases; nucleotides outside the gene matches: 3. Here the CDR3 reads CSVEQGAGTQYF. The CDR3 bases are TGCAGCGTTGAACAGGGGGCCGGGACCCAGTACTTC.

This clone occurred once. V and J are TRBV29-1 and TRBJ2-1; maybe TRBD1 (6 bases). The CDR3 covers 12 residues. Germline loops: CDR1 SQVTM, CDR2 ANQGSEA. The CDR3 DNA is TGCGGCATCCGGGACAACGACAATGAGCAGTTCTTC. It translates to CGIRDNDNEQFF.